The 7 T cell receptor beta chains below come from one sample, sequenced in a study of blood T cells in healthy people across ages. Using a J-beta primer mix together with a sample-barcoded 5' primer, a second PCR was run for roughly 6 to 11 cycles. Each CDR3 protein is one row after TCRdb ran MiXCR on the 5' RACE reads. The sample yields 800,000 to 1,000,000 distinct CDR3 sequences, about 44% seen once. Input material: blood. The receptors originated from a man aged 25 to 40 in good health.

CDR3 coding DNA: TGTGCCAGCAGTTTATGGGGTGCGCCGCCGTATGGCTACACCTTC. Its translation: CASSLWGAPPYGYTF. The chain recombines TRBV12-3 or TRBV12-4 with TRBJ1-2; no clear D. Trimming took off 2 bases at V and 5 bases at J, with 15 bases between the two ends. This CDR3 is 15 amino acids long.

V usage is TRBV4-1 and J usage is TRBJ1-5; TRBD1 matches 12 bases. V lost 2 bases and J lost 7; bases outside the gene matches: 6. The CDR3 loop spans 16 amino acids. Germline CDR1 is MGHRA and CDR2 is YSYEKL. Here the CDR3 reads CASSQTGTGGGQPQHF. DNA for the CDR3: TGCGCCAGCAGCCAAACTGGGACAGGGGGCGGCCAGCCCCAGCATTTT.

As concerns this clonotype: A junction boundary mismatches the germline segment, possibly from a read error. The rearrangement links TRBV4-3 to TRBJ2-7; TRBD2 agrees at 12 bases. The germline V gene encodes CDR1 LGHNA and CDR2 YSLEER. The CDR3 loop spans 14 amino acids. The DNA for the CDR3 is TGCACCAGCAGCCAGGGACTAGCGGGCTACGAGCAGTACTTC. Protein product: CTSSQGLAGYEQYF.

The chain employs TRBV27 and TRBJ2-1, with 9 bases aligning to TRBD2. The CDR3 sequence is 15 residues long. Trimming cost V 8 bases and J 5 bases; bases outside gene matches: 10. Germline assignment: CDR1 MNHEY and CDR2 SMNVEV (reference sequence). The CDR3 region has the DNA TGTGCCAGCCGGGTCGGGGCTAGCGGGGACAATGAGCAGTTCTTC. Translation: CASRVGASGDNEQFF.

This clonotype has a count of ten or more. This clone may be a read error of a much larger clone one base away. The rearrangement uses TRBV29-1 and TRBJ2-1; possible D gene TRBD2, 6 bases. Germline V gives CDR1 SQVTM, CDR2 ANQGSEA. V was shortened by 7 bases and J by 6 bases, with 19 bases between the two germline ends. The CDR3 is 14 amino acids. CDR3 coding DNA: TGCAGCGCCTCTGCTCGCCGGGGGTTCAATGAGCAGTTCTTC. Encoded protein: CSASARRGFNEQFF.

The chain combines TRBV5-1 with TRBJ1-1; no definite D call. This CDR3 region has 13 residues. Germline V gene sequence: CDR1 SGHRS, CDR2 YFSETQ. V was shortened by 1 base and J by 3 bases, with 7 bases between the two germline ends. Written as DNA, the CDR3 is TGCGCCAGCAGCTTGTCCGGGGACACTGAAGCTTTCTTT. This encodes CASSLSGDTEAFF.

The CDR3 DNA follows: TGTGCCAGCAGCCCCAGTGCGGGACAGGGCAATCAGCCCCAGCATTTT. It yields the protein CASSPSAGQGNQPQHF. The chain carries TRBV28 and TRBJ1-5; 8 nucleotides line up with TRBD1. The CDR3 sequence is 16 residues long. Germline CDR1 and CDR2: MDHEN and SYDVKM. Trimming at V came to 6 bases and at J to 2 bases, leaving 9 bases not matched to a gene.